This note documents a single TCR beta chain sequence. Its antigen is as yet unknown. This specimen belongs to a study of OX40 agonist ivuxolimab in advanced cancers. Study-level background: The eligibility criteria allowed prior anti-PD-1, anti-PD-L1 or anti-CTLA-4 therapy, and approximately 40% had some. Study results and limitations: The study observed clonal expansion of CD4+ and CD8+ blood T cells by week 6 at 0.1 to 3.0 mg/kg. It was not determined which antigens were specifically recognized by the peripheral T cells that had undergone clonal expansion.

The investigators sampled blood at baseline, at cycle 4 day 1, and at cycle 7 day 1. Some clones are missing from TCRdb's copy, which holds only in-frame ones; the method was immunoSEQ multiplex PCR. The sample includes around 25,000 clones, around 80% of them seen just once. The CDR3 length is 13 residues. Germline-derived CDR1 and CDR2 are MNHEY and SMNVEV (reference sequence). V trimming: 7 bases; J trimming: 7 bases; junction bases outside the gene matches: 1. The V and J genes are TRBV27 and TRBJ2-1; 13 bases align to TRBD2. The source of this sequence is an adult with an advanced solid tumor such as melanoma, head and neck, liver or kidney cancer. The sequencing used CD4+ or CD8+ T cells sorted from blood, collected in a trial of the OX40 agonist ivuxolimab. The CDR3 DNA is TGTGCCAGCACGACTAGCGGGAGGAATGAGCAGTTCTTC. Its translation is CASTTSGRNEQFF.